Below are 12 T cell receptor beta chains sequenced from a single sample in a study of early T cells in non-severe SARS-CoV-2 infection. TCRdb re-analysed the 5' RACE reads in MiXCR, keeping a single row per CDR3 protein. The sample gives over 50,000 distinct CDR3 sequences, roughly 12% of which show up once; roughly 3.1% is in the top ten. The sequenced sample consisted of whole blood. These receptors came from an adult who was a healthcare worker with PCR-confirmed SARS-CoV-2 infection or an uninfected control (not recorded which).

This clonotype was recorded at least ten times. The gene calls are TRBV18 and TRBJ2-7; the D gene could be TRBD1 or TRBD2 (5 bases each). CDR1 KGHSH and CDR2 LQKENI come from the germline V gene. The V gene lost 3 bases and the J gene lost 3 bases, with 12 bases spanning the gap. This CDR3 comprises 14 residues. CDR3 nucleotides: TGTGCCAGCTCACCGGGGGACGTTGTCTACGAGCAGTACTTC. Its translation is CASSPGDVVYEQYF.

This clonotype was seen many times. The gene calls are TRBV5-6 and TRBJ2-6; the match to TRBD1 covers 7 bases. The CDR3 totals 17 residues. Germline loops: CDR1 SGHDT, CDR2 YYEEEE. V trimming: 4 bases; J trimming: 3 bases; junction bases outside the gene matches: 10. The CDR3 loop reads CASSTRTGRIGANVLTF. For the CDR3, the DNA is TGTGCCAGCAGCACACGGACAGGAAGGATTGGGGCCAACGTCCTGACTTTC.

CDR3 DNA sequence: TGTGCCAGCATCCTCAGGGACAGTGGCAATTCACCCCTCCACTTT. It codes for CASILRDSGNSPLHF. The chain combines TRBV28 with TRBJ1-6, with 7 bases matching TRBD1. V dropped 7 bases and J dropped 7; count of bases not matched to a gene: 10. The CDR3 is made up of 15 amino acids. The germline V gene encodes CDR1 MDHEN and CDR2 SYDVKM.

This clonotype was seen repeatedly, ten times or more. J is TRBJ2-2 and V is TRBV6-6, with a possible D match to TRBD1 (5 bases). The V gene's germline CDR1 is MNHNY and CDR2 SVGAGI (reference sequence). Trimming removed 2 bases from V and 6 bases from J, with 13 bases in between. The CDR3 covers 15 residues. CDR3 loop: CASSYPDNFAGELFF. CDR3 coding DNA: TGTGCCAGCAGTTACCCGGACAACTTCGCCGGGGAGCTGTTTTTT.

This clonotype was observed a handful of times. CDR3 coding DNA: TGCAGCGTTGAGAAGGGGTCCGCTGAAGCTTTCTTT. This codes for CSVEKGSAEAFF. This chain uses TRBV29-1 with TRBJ1-1, with a weak D call TRBD1 (5 bases). Per germline, CDR1 SQVTM and CDR2 ANQGSEA. This CDR3 has 12 amino acids. V was pared by 3 bases and J by 6 bases, with 11 bases between.

This clonotype was recorded at least ten times. This chain connects TRBV20-1 to TRBJ1-1; D remains ambiguous. The CDR3 spans 12 residues. Germline assignment: CDR1 DFQATT and CDR2 SNEGSKA (reference sequence). Deletions cut 3 bases from V and 5 bases from J, with 10 bases between. CDR3 region: CSARAPVTEAFF. The CDR3 region has the DNA TGCAGTGCTAGGGCCCCAGTAACTGAAGCTTTCTTT.

The rearrangement links TRBV5-1 to TRBJ2-1, with D maybe TRBD1 (6 bases). CDR3 length: 18 residues. Trimming removed 1 base at V and 5 bases at J, with 22 bases between. Germline V gene sequence: CDR1 SGHRS, CDR2 YFSETQ. The CDR3 DNA reads TGCGCCAGCAGCTTGTCTCCCCACCGGGACACCAAAAACAATGAGCAGTTCTTC. It yields the protein CASSLSPHRDTKNNEQFF.

The J gene is TRBJ1-1, the V gene TRBV2; 8 nucleotides agree with TRBD1. The V segment lost 10 bases and the J segment 1 base; nucleotides outside the gene matches: 5. From germline, CDR1 is SNHLY and CDR2 FYNNEI. This CDR3 spans 13 amino acids. DNA of the CDR3: TGTGCCACATCGACAGGGGCGAACACTGAAGCTTTCTTT. Its translation is CATSTGANTEAFF.

This clonotype has at least ten counts. The chain joins TRBV20-1 to TRBJ2-7, with 8 bases fitting TRBD1. The CDR3 runs to 14 residues. V lost 3 bases to trimming and J lost 2 bases; unmatched junction nucleotides: 6. Germline CDR1 and CDR2: DFQATT and SNEGSKA (reference sequence). CDR3 sequence reads: CSASMTGVTYEQYF. For the CDR3, the DNA is TGCAGTGCTAGTATGACAGGGGTAACCTACGAGCAGTACTTC.

This clonotype was seen at least ten times. At one of its ends the junction is not consistent with the germline gene, which may arise from a read error. The V and J genes are TRBV7-3 and TRBJ2-1; possibly TRBD2 for D (7 bases). CDR1 and CDR2 from the germline V gene are SGHTA and FQGTGA. The CDR3 consists of 15 residues. The CDR3 reads CASSLGRARRGSSGF. The CDR3 DNA is TGTGCCAGCAGCTTAGGGAGGGCCAGGAGGGGGTCGAGCGGCTTC.

This clonotype turned up a few times. The chain is built from TRBV7-9 and TRBJ2-1; maybe TRBD2 (6 bases). The CDR3 consists of 15 residues. The germline CDR1 and CDR2 sequences are SEHNR and FQNEAQ (reference sequence). The germline V and J ends were trimmed by 0 bases and 7 bases, with 13 bases remaining between them. In nucleotides, the CDR3 is TGTGCCAGCAGCTTAGCCCGACTAGGGGCGAATGAGCAGTTCTTC. The encoded protein is CASSLARLGANEQFF.

The table lists this clonotype with a few counts. CDR3 bases: TGTGCCAGCAGCTTAGGGACAGGATACAATCAGCCCCAGCATTTT. Translation: CASSLGTGYNQPQHF. The chain couples TRBV7-9 to TRBJ1-5; 7 bases agree with TRBD1. With 1 base clipped from V and 3 bases from J, the junction kept 3 bases outside the gene matches. The germline V gene has CDR1 SEHNR and CDR2 FQNEAQ (reference sequence). This CDR3 has 15 amino acids.